This T cell receptor beta chain was obtained from a study of Graves' ophthalmopathy and Graves' hyperthyroidism. RNA transcripts were the template, and TCR beta CDR3 regions were amplified from them. HTBI primers were used in a first-round RT-PCR, which preceded a second-round multiplex PCR. TCRdb re-called the multiplex PCR reads with MiXCR, one entry per CDR3 protein. This sample has just over 400,000 distinct CDR3 sequences, with around 21% found just once. This clonotype appeared many times. The antigen is not known. Findings of the study overall: Discriminating ophthalmopathy from stable hyperthyroidism, a 13-signature model attained a sensitivity of 85% to 90% and a specificity of around 83%. Blood was where most expanded thyroid clonotypes above 0.001 frequency also turned up.

Ophthalmopathy not arising within 18 months of follow-up defined hyperthyroidism as stable. The study recruited hyperthyroidism patients aged 18 to 65 who were newly diagnosed, under 2 months' duration. The CDR3 runs 15 residues. Germline CDR1 is SEHNR and CDR2 is FQNEAQ (reference sequence). Trimming left V 1 base short and J 6 bases short, with 16 bases between. Sequencing was performed on peripheral blood. This chain uses TRBV7-9 with TRBJ2-7; D unresolved. This receptor was taken from a woman under 30 with stable Graves' hyperthyroidism. The DNA of the CDR3 is TGTGCCAGCAGCTTAGTTTACAGAACTAATGGCGAGCAGTACTTC. It translates to CASSLVYRTNGEQYF.